This is a list of T cell receptor beta chains from one sample in a study of immune evolution from preneoplasia to lung adenocarcinoma. Only in-frame clones appear in the TCRdb table, and some are missing; sequencing was by immunoSEQ multiplex PCR. The sample yields fewer than 3,500 clones, 70% to 85% seen once. The specimen sequenced was FFPE atypical adenomatous hyperplasia tissue from the lung. The receptors originated from a person between 65 and 79 years old with lung adenocarcinoma. The CDR3 runs from the conserved cysteine through the conserved F or W. The D gene is left open where the match is weak. Expanded clones get a size class; other rows say once, few or many, or leave the size out.

TRBV7-3,TRBJ2-2,.,.,TGTGCCAGCAGCTTACCCCCCGGGGTAACGGCGAACACCGGGGAGCTGTTTTTT,CASSLPPGVTANTGELFF
TRBV5-1,TRBJ2-1,TRBD2,once,TGCGCCAGCAGCGGAGGACTAGCGGGAGATGAGCAGTTCTTC,CASSGGLAGDEQFF
TRBV15,TRBJ2-1,.,.,TGTGCCACCAGCACTAGCTACTACAATGAGCAGTTCTTC,CATSTSYYNEQFF
TRBV4-1,TRBJ1-4,.,.,TGCGCCAGCAGCCAATTAGGCCGGGAGACTAATGAAAAACTGTTTTTT,CASSQLGRETNEKLFF
TRBV28,TRBJ1-6,.,.,TGTGCCAGCACGCCCCCACGGGGGATCCTCCACTTT,CASTPPRGILHF
TRBV5-1,TRBJ2-1,.,.,TGCGCCAGCAGCTTGTTGGATCTGGATGAGCAGTTCTTC,CASSLLDLDEQFF
TRBV10-3,TRBJ2-7,.,.,TGTGCCACCATGCGAGGGAGTACGTACGAGCAGTACTTC,CATMRGSTYEQYF
TRBV15,TRBJ1-2,TRBD1,.,TGTGCCACCAGCAGAGACGCTGGAGGACAGGGGGATGGCTACACCTTC,CATSRDAGGQGDGYTF
TRBV6-5,TRBJ2-5,TRBD1,once,TGTGCCAGCAGTTACACAGGGGCTTTAGAGACCCAGTACTTC,CASSYTGALETQYF
TRBV9,TRBJ2-2,TRBD1,.,TGTGCCAGCAGCGACCGACAGGGGGTTTACGCCGGGGAGCTGTTTTTT,CASSDRQGVYAGELFF
TRBV28,TRBJ1-1,.,.,TGTGCCAGCGGGAGGTCTGGGATTGGCCAGAACACTGAAGCTTTCTTT,CASGRSGIGQNTEAFF
TRBV6-5,TRBJ2-1,.,.,TGTGCCAGCAGTTGGCGGGGGCGTGAGCAGTTCTTC,CASSWRGREQFF
TRBV4-2,TRBJ1-3,TRBD1,.,TGTGCCAGCAGCCAAGAAGACAGGGCTGGAAACACCATATATTTT,CASSQEDRAGNTIYF
TRBV9,TRBJ2-7,TRBD1,.,TGTGCCAGCGCCGGGACAGGGAAGGGGGAGCAGTACTTC,CASAGTGKGEQYF
TRBV9,TRBJ2-1,TRBD2,.,TGTGCCAGCAGCGGACGACTAGCGAATAATGAGCAGTTCTTC,CASSGRLANNEQFF
TRBV6-4,TRBJ2-2,.,once,TGTGCCAGCAGTGAGAGGGGGGCCACCGGGGAGCTGTTTTTT,CASSERGATGELFF
TRBV30,TRBJ1-6,.,once,TGTGCCTGGAGTTGGGAAAGTTCACCCCTCCACTTT,CAWSWESSPLHF
TRBV7-9,TRBJ2-3,.,.,TGTGCCAGCAGCTTAAGGGGCGGAACAGATACGCAGTATTTT,CASSLRGGTDTQYF
TRBV11-2,TRBJ2-1,.,few,TGTGCCAGCAGCTTAGAATCGGTGTTACTAGGAGCGGGTGCGGGGAATGAGCAGTTCTTC,CASSLESVLLGAGAGNEQFF
TRBV7-9,TRBJ1-1,TRBD1,.,TGTGCCAGCAGCTTAGCGGAACAGGGGTTGAACACTGAAGCTTTCTTT,CASSLAEQGLNTEAFF
TRBV7-8,TRBJ2-3,TRBD2,.,TGTGCCAGCAGCTTTCCACCGGGACTAGCGGGAACAACTAGCACAGATACGCAGTATTTT,CASSFPPGLAGTTSTDTQYF
TRBV11-1,TRBJ2-1,TRBD2,.,TGTGCCAGCAGCGTCACTAGCGGTTCCTACAATGAGCAGTTCTTC,CASSVTSGSYNEQFF
TRBV11-2,TRBJ2-5,.,.,TGTGCCAGCAGCTTAGTCGGAGAGACCCAGTACTTC,CASSLVGETQYF
TRBV30,TRBJ2-6,.,.,TGTGCCTGGAGCCGGCAGGTGGATGGGGCCAACGTCCTGACTTTC,CAWSRQVDGANVLTF
TRBV4-1,TRBJ2-7,.,.,TGCGCCAGCAGCCATGGGGTTTTTTACGAGCAGTACTTC,CASSHGVFYEQYF
TRBV18,TRBJ1-4,.,.,TGTGCCAGCTCACCGGCACAGGGCTATGAAAAACTGTTTTTT,CASSPAQGYEKLFF
TRBV9,TRBJ2-1,TRBD2,.,TGTGCCAGCAGCGCCGGAGGGCTAGCGGGCCAAAGCTCCTACAATGAGCAGTTCTTC,CASSAGGLAGQSSYNEQFF
TRBV30,TRBJ1-2,.,.,TGTGCCTGGAGTGTATTGGGACAAGTTGTCGGCTACACCTTC,CAWSVLGQVVGYTF
TRBV9,TRBJ2-1,.,.,TGTGCCAGCAGCGTAGAAGTTGCGTTTGGTGAGCAGTTCTTC,CASSVEVAFGEQFF
TRBV6-6,TRBJ2-1,TRBD2,.,TGTGCCAGCAGAGATACTAGCGGGAGGGATGAGCAGTTCTTC,CASRDTSGRDEQFF
TRBV2,TRBJ1-1,TRBD1,once,TGTGCCAGCAGCATACAGGGGGCGAGGGGCACTGAAGCTTTCTTT,CASSIQGARGTEAFF
TRBV14,TRBJ1-3,.,.,TGTGCCAGCGGCAGGGATTCCTTCTCGGGAAACACCATATATTTT,CASGRDSFSGNTIYF
TRBV29-1,TRBJ2-1,TRBD1,few,TGCAGCGTTTCTCTCCAGGGGGCAAATGAGCAGTTCTTC,CSVSLQGANEQFF
TRBV21-1,TRBJ2-7,.,.,TGTGCCAGCAGCAAAACCCTACGGGAACGCGGCGACGAGCAGTACTTC,CASSKTLRERGDEQYF
TRBV28,TRBJ2-7,.,.,TGTGCCAGCAGGCCCGGGGGGCGGTACGAGCAGTACTTC,CASRPGGRYEQYF
TRBV9,TRBJ2-1,TRBD2,.,TGTGCCAGCAGCGTAGAGGTGGGGCTAGCGGAGTACAATGAGCAGTTCTTC,CASSVEVGLAEYNEQFF
TRBV5-5,TRBJ2-7,TRBD2,.,TGTGCCAGCAGCCGATCCGGGGACTACTACGAGCAGTACTTC,CASSRSGDYYEQYF
TRBV27,TRBJ2-1,.,.,TGTGCCAGCAGTTTCGGGGCGGGACCCAGCTCCTACAATGAGCAGTTCTTC,CASSFGAGPSSYNEQFF
TRBV2,TRBJ1-4,.,.,TGTGCCAGCAGACTAACAGGAGGGCCATTTGAAAAACTGTTTTTT,CASRLTGGPFEKLFF
TRBV7-9,TRBJ1-3,.,once,TGTGCCAGCAGCTTAGTACAGCACTCTGGAAACACCATATATTTT,CASSLVQHSGNTIYF
TRBV25-1,TRBJ2-1,TRBD2,.,TGTGCCAGCAGTGCCGGGACTAGCGGGAGTATGAATGAGCAGTTCTTC,CASSAGTSGSMNEQFF
TRBV14,TRBJ2-3,.,.,TGTGCCAGCAGCCAAGATCCGGCAGGCACTAGCACAGATACGCAGTATTTT,CASSQDPAGTSTDTQYF
TRBV7-3,TRBJ2-3,.,once,TGTGCCAGCAGCTTAACGGGGGGCAGAGATACGCAGTATTTT,CASSLTGGRDTQYF
TRBV6-4,TRBJ2-2,.,.,TGTGCCAGCAGTGACTCGAACGGGGAGCTGTTTTTT,CASSDSNGELFF
TRBV28,TRBJ1-5,.,.,TGTGCCAGCAGTTCCTCGGGGGACCTTAGCAATCAGCCCCAGCATTTT,CASSSSGDLSNQPQHF
TRBV6-1,TRBJ2-7,.,.,TGTGCCAGCAGTGTCCGGCCAGGTTACGAGCAGTACTTC,CASSVRPGYEQYF
TRBV9,TRBJ2-7,TRBD2,.,TGTGCTAGCAGCGTAGAGGGGAGGGGCCCCTACGAGCAGTACTTC,CASSVEGRGPYEQYF